This passage covers 25 T cell receptor beta chains from one sample sequenced in a study of blood T cell repertoires in COVID-19 (dated by TCRdb to 2019 to 2021). The method behind the library was the immunoSEQ multiplex PCR assay. Entries here come from immuneACCESS through TCRdb and include only in-frame sequences with V and J called. Some clones fail to appear in such tables; in the studies checked, an unresolved V gene covers under half of the shortfall, and the cause of the remainder is unknown. The sample table holds about 62,000 clones, of which around 80% were seen once. About a fifth of the sample rests with the top ten. The sequenced sample was peripheral blood. Receptor source: a woman older than 75 with active or convalescent COVID-19.

This clone occurred once. This sequence joins TRBV5-1 and TRBJ2-5; D is unresolved. CDR1 is SGHRS and CDR2 is YFSETQ in the germline V gene. This CDR3 contains 14 residues. V was trimmed by 2 bases and J by 2 bases, leaving 10 bases between them. This CDR3 is CASSLAVLQETQYF. The CDR3 DNA follows: TGCGCCAGCAGCTTAGCCGTCCTACAAGAGACCCAGTACTTC.

The chain is built from TRBV19 and TRBJ2-7; TRBD1 matches 9 bases. The germline CDR1 and CDR2 sequences are LNHDA and SQIVND (reference sequence). CDR3 length equals 15 residues. V gave up 1 base and J gave up 3 bases; unmatched junction bases: 4. CDR3 residues: CASSIGDRAYYEQYF. CDR3 coding DNA: TGTGCCAGTAGTATAGGGGACAGGGCCTACTACGAGCAGTACTTC.

V and J are TRBV18 and TRBJ1-3; tentative D call: TRBD1 (5 bases). V lost 1 base, J lost 0 bases, and 13 bases lay in between. CDR1 and CDR2 (germline): KGHSH, LQKENI. The CDR3 is 17 residues long. CDR3 loop: CASSPLDDSYSGNTIYF. In nucleotides, the CDR3 is TGTGCCAGCTCACCACTCGACGACAGCTACTCTGGAAACACCATATATTTT.

The chain joins TRBV11-2 to TRBJ2-5, with 10 positions matching TRBD2. Per the germline V gene, CDR1 is SGHAT and CDR2 is FQNNGV. The ends lost 7 bases at V and 7 bases at J; junction bases unmatched: 6. This CDR3 comprises 13 residues. In DNA, the CDR3 is TGTGCCAGCAACCCTAGCGGGGGAGGGACCCAGTACTTC. This encodes CASNPSGGGTQYF. Drawing the rest from reference TRBV11-2 and TRBJ2-5, the complete variable domain is EAGVAQSPRYKIIEKRQSVAFWCNPISGHATLYWYQQILGQGPKLLIQFQNNGVVDDSQLPKDRFSAERLKGVDSTLKIQPAKLEDSAVYLCASNPSGGGTQYFGPGTRLLVL.

The chain couples TRBV9 to TRBJ2-5, with D perhaps TRBD2 (6 bases). The CDR3 totals 14 residues. V lost 3 bases to trimming and J lost 2 bases, with 11 bases between them. Germline CDR1 SGDLS, CDR2 YYNGEE. CDR3 bases: TGTGCCAGCAGCGCCCGGGACTTTCAAGAGACCCAGTACTTC. Translation: CASSARDFQETQYF.

The V and J genes are TRBV7-9 and TRBJ1-1; 8 bases are a match to TRBD1. This CDR3 has 15 residues. V lost 1 base, J lost 5 bases, and 6 bases stayed unmatched. Germline-derived CDR1 and CDR2 are SEHNR and FQNEAQ (reference sequence). CDR3 DNA: TGTGCCAGCAGCTTAGGGGCAGGGGGCGTTACTGAAGCTTTCTTT. It specifies CASSLGAGGVTEAFF.

The CDR3 coding sequence is TGTGCCAGCAGCATGGGGCAGAGCACAGATACGCAGTATTTT. The encoded protein is CASSMGQSTDTQYF. The chain combines TRBV7-9 with TRBJ2-3; TRBD1 might be the D (5 bases). The CDR3 has 14 residues. CDR1 is SEHNR and CDR2 is FQNEAQ in the germline V gene (reference sequence). V lost 5 bases and J 0 bases, leaving 9 bases between the germline ends. The full variable domain, completed using reference TRBV7-9 and TRBJ2-3, is DTGVSQNPRHKITKRGQNVTFRCDPISEHNRLYWYRQTLGQGPEFLTYFQNEAQLEKSRLLSDRFSAERPKGSFSTLEIQRTEQGDSAMYLCASSMGQSTDTQYFGPGTRLTVL.

This clone was seen only a few times. The rearrangement links TRBV5-4 to TRBJ1-2; TRBD1 matches 9 bases. CDR1 and CDR2 from the germline V gene are SGHNT and YYREEE (reference sequence). This CDR3 has 17 amino acids. Trimming at V came to 3 bases and at J to 4 bases, leaving 13 bases not matched to a gene. CDR3: CASSWTPGQGNLYGYTF. CDR3 DNA: TGTGCCAGCAGCTGGACCCCGGGACAGGGTAACCTCTATGGCTACACCTTC. The variable domain in full, completed from reference TRBV5-4 and TRBJ1-2, reads ETGVTQSPTHLIKTRGQQVTLRCSSQSGHNTVSWYQQALGQGPQFIFQYYREEENGRGNFPPRFSGLQFPNYSSELNVNALELDDSALYLCASSWTPGQGNLYGYTFGSGTRLTVV.

This clone has more than one count but fewer than ten. This chain uses TRBV2 with TRBJ1-1, with 7 bases lining up with TRBD1. Per germline, CDR1 SNHLY and CDR2 FYNNEI. The junction had 10 bases not matched to a gene; V was cut back by 7 bases and J by 5 bases. The CDR3 loop spans 14 amino acids. The CDR3 here is CASTRQGPRTEAFF. The CDR3 DNA reads as TGTGCCAGCACACGACAGGGTCCGAGGACTGAAGCTTTCTTT.

The chain recombines TRBV11-3 with TRBJ2-2; TRBD2 matches at 8 bases. This CDR3 comprises 14 residues. Germline CDR1 reads SGHNT; CDR2 reads YENEEA. V trimming: 5 bases; J trimming: 5 bases; junction bases outside the gene matches: 4. The DNA for the CDR3 is TGTGCCAGCAGCACAAGCGGGGGAACCGGGGAGCTGTTTTTT. Its translation: CASSTSGGTGELFF.

This clone was recorded only once. The CDR3 DNA is TGTGCCTGGAGGGGCGTCAGAGCGGGGGGAAGTTATTCCTACAATGAGCAGTTCTTC. Translation gives CAWRGVRAGGSYSYNEQFF. The gene calls are TRBV30 and TRBJ2-1; 9 bases align to TRBD2. The CDR3 spans 19 residues. J was trimmed by 1 base and V by 3 bases; bases with no gene match: 16. CDR1 and CDR2 from the germline V gene are GTSNPN and SVGIG (reference sequence).

The CDR3 sequence: CASDTITDFNYGYTF. In nucleotides, the CDR3 is TGTGCCAGCGACACGATCACGGACTTTAACTATGGCTACACCTTC. The genes are TRBV2 and TRBJ1-2; D is unclear. The CDR3 has 15 residues. Trimming took 8 bases from V and 1 from J, leaving 17 bases between them. Germline CDR1 and CDR2: SNHLY and FYNNEI.

The chain joins TRBV10-3 to TRBJ1-1; the D is unclear. The CDR3 totals 14 residues. The V gene's germline CDR1 is ENHRY and CDR2 SYGVKD. V was cut by 6 bases and J by 5 bases, with 16 bases left in between. CDR3 in DNA: TGTGCCATCAGAAGACACGGGATGGAGACTGAAGCTTTCTTT. Translation: CAIRRHGMETEAFF.

V gene TRBV5-1 combines with J gene TRBJ1-2; TRBD1 matches at 12 bases. Germline CDR1 is SGHRS and CDR2 is YFSETQ. This CDR3 spans 16 amino acids. The V gene end was trimmed by 4 bases and the J gene end by 7 bases; junction bases not matched to a gene: 11. CDR3 amino acids: CASSLESGTGGSGYTF. The CDR3 nucleotides are TGCGCCAGCAGCCTAGAATCCGGGACAGGGGGCTCTGGCTACACCTTC.

The V call is TRBV2, the J call TRBJ1-4, with D possibly being TRBD1 (6 bases). The germline V gene encodes CDR1 SNHLY and CDR2 FYNNEI. V was cut by 7 bases and J by 6 bases, with 18 bases left in between. This CDR3 spans 15 amino acids. The CDR3 coding sequence is TGTGCCAGCAACGCGTGGGCCAACAGGGATGAAAAACTGTTTTTT. Its protein product is CASNAWANRDEKLFF.

The J gene is TRBJ2-7, the V gene TRBV9, with TRBD2 identical over 7 bases. This CDR3 contains 16 residues. J gave up 2 bases and V 4 bases, and 12 bases lay outside the gene matches. Germline V gives CDR1 SGDLS, CDR2 YYNGEE. CDR3 loop: CASSRRSGLVPYEQYF. In DNA, the CDR3 is TGTGCCAGCAGCCGTCGTAGCGGGTTGGTTCCCTACGAGCAGTACTTC.

Comment on this clone: Different DNA sequences within this sample yield the same CDR3. The rearrangement joins TRBV5-1 to TRBJ1-2; tentatively, D is TRBD1 (6 bases). This CDR3 comprises 14 residues. V was pared by 4 bases and J by 4 bases, with 14 bases between. Germline CDR1 reads SGHRS; CDR2 reads YFSETQ. This chain's CDR3 is CASSADTGSYGYTF. Written as DNA, the CDR3 is TGCGCCAGCAGCGCAGATACAGGGTCCTATGGCTACACCTTC.

This clone was counted between two and nine times. This rearrangement joins TRBV19 to TRBJ2-6; D gene unclear. This CDR3 contains 19 residues. V was pared by 3 bases and J by 0 bases, with 18 bases between. CDR1 and CDR2 (germline): LNHDA, SQIVND (reference sequence). DNA of the CDR3: TGTGCCAGTAGTATGCGGAGAGATCTAACGAACTCTGGGGCCAACGTCCTGACTTTC. This encodes CASSMRRDLTNSGANVLTF. Full variable domain (missing parts from reference TRBV19 and TRBJ2-6): DGGITQSPKYLFRKEGQNVTLSCEQNLNHDAMYWYRQDPGQGLRLIYYSQIVNDFQKGDIAEGYSVSREKKESFPLTVTSAQKNPTAFYLCASSMRRDLTNSGANVLTFGAGSRLTVL.

The chain is built from TRBV6-5 and TRBJ1-1, with a tentative D call TRBD1 (6 bases). The V end lost 5 bases, the J end lost 4 bases, and 17 bases lay between the germline ends. The CDR3 is made up of 15 amino acids. Looked up from germline, CDR1 is MNHEY and CDR2 is SVGAGI. The CDR3, as DNA: TGTGCCAGCAGTCCCAACAGGGATTTGAGCACTGAAGCTTTCTTT. Translation: CASSPNRDLSTEAFF.

V usage is TRBV7-9 and J usage is TRBJ2-5; the match to TRBD1 covers 12 bases. Germline CDR1 is SEHNR and CDR2 is FQNEAQ (reference sequence). V lost 2 bases to trimming and J lost 7 bases; unmatched junction nucleotides: 8. CDR3 size: 16 residues. CDR3 sequence: CASSLSGDRGLWTQYF. As DNA, the CDR3 is TGTGCCAGCAGCTTATCGGGGGACAGGGGGCTGTGGACCCAGTACTTC.

The chain is built from TRBV11-2 and TRBJ1-1, with unresolved D. Germline CDR1 and CDR2: SGHAT and FQNNGV. Trimming removed 1 base at V and 0 bases at J, with 6 bases between. The CDR3 is 14 amino acids. CDR3 in amino acids: CASSLALMNTEAFF. CDR3 coding DNA: TGTGCCAGCAGCTTAGCACTTATGAACACTGAAGCTTTCTTT.

V usage is TRBV9 and J usage is TRBJ1-2; D is perhaps TRBD1 (5 bases). V was cut by 4 bases and J by 1 base, with 11 bases left in between. The CDR3 consists of 14 residues. Germline V CDR1 and CDR2: SGDLS, YYNGEE. CDR3 residues: CASSMTTVNYGYTF. The CDR3 DNA follows: TGTGCCAGCAGCATGACGACAGTTAACTATGGCTACACCTTC.

The J gene is TRBJ2-3, the V gene TRBV6-5; D is uncertain. Per germline, CDR1 MNHEY and CDR2 SVGAGI. The CDR3 totals 13 residues. Trimming pared 5 bases from V and 4 bases from J, leaving 10 bases between. This chain's CDR3 is CASSPPGSDTQYF. The CDR3 coding sequence is TGTGCCAGCAGTCCCCCCGGGTCAGATACGCAGTATTTT.

J is TRBJ1-2 and V is TRBV5-4; 11 bases map to TRBD1. CDR1 and CDR2 from the germline V gene are SGHNT and YYREEE (reference sequence). This CDR3 is built from 17 residues. V gave up 3 bases and J gave up 0 bases; unmatched junction bases: 7. The CDR3 region has the DNA TGTGCCAGCAGCTATGGAGGGACAGGGGGAACTAACTATGGCTACACCTTC. This encodes CASSYGGTGGTNYGYTF.

V usage is TRBV6-5 and J usage is TRBJ2-7; 7 bases map to TRBD2. The CDR3 contains 12 residues. V trimming: 6 bases; J trimming: 2 bases; junction bases outside the gene matches: 1. Germline CDR1 is MNHEY and CDR2 is SVGAGI. CDR3 in DNA: TGTGCCAGCAGCGGGACTACCTACGAGCAGTACTTC. It codes for CASSGTTYEQYF.